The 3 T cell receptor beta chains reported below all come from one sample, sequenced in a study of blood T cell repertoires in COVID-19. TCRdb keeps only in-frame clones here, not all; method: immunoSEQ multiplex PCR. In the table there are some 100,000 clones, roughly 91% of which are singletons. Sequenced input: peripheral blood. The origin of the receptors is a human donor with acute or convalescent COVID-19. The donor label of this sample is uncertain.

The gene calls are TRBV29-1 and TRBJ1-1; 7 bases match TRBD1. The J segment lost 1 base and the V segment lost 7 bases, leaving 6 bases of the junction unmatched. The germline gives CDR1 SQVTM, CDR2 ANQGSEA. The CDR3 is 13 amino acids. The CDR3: CSGIRQGNTEAFF. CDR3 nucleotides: TGCAGCGGTATAAGACAGGGGAACACTGAAGCTTTCTTT.

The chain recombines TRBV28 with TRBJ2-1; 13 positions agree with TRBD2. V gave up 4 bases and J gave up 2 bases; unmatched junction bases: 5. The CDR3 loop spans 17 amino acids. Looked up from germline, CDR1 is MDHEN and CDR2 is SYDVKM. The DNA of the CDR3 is TGTGCCAGCAGTTCCCTGACTAGCGGGGGGACCTACAATGAGCAGTTCTTC. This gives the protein CASSSLTSGGTYNEQFF.

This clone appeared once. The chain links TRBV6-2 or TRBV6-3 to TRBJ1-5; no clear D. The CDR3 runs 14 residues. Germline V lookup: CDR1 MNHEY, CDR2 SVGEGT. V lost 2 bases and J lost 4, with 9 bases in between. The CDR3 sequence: CASSYVSENQPQHF. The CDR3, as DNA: TGTGCCAGCAGTTACGTATCGGAGAATCAGCCCCAGCATTTT.